Each of the 32 T cell receptor beta chains below was sequenced from the same sample in a study of T cells in Graves' hyperthyroidism and ophthalmopathy. TCR beta CDR3 sequences were amplified from RNA transcripts. In the first-round RT-PCR of the TCR CDR3, the HTBI primer set was used. TCRdb fed the multiplex PCR reads into MiXCR, producing one record per CDR3 protein. The sample holds 400,000 or so distinct CDR3 sequences; about 14% are singletons and the top ten take about 18%. Material: blood. The receptors stem from a woman in her 30s with Graves' ophthalmopathy.

In this sample, this clonotype turned up many times. The J gene is TRBJ2-5, the V gene TRBV4-1; TRBD2 matches at 9 bases. The V gene's germline CDR1 is MGHRA and CDR2 YSYEKL. After removal of 1 base from V and 5 bases from J, the junction contained 5 bases not matched to a gene. There are 15 residues in the CDR3. CDR3 DNA sequence: TGCGCCAGCAGCCAAGGTCCTAGCGGGATCGAGACCCAGTACTTC. This sequence encodes CASSQGPSGIETQYF.

This clonotype was observed at least ten times. The chain couples TRBV29-1 to TRBJ2-3; TRBD2 matches at 7 bases. This CDR3 spans 14 amino acids. Looked up from germline, CDR1 is SQVTM and CDR2 is ANQGSEA. With 3 bases clipped from V and 1 base from J, the junction kept 4 bases outside the gene matches. CDR3 nucleotides: TGCAGCGTTGAGATGGGGAGGGGCACAGATACGCAGTATTTT. As protein: CSVEMGRGTDTQYF.

This clonotype was observed many times. The chain combines TRBV28 with TRBJ2-7; the match to TRBD1 covers 9 bases. Germline CDR1 is MDHEN and CDR2 is SYDVKM. This CDR3 has 19 amino acids. The ends lost 6 bases at V and 2 bases at J; junction bases unmatched: 20. The CDR3 nucleotides read TGTGCCAGCAGATCCACCGGGACAGGGTTTCGTGAAGATCCCTACGAGCAGTACTTC. It yields the protein CASRSTGTGFREDPYEQYF.

The chain couples TRBV10-3 to TRBJ2-5; 10 nucleotides agree with TRBD1. Germline loops: CDR1 ENHRY, CDR2 SYGVKD. The CDR3 length is 15 residues. Trimming at V came to 2 bases and at J to 12 bases, leaving 12 bases not matched to a gene. CDR3 loop: CAISEAGTGAPREYF. In nucleotides, the CDR3 is TGTGCCATCAGTGAGGCCGGGACAGGGGCCCCAAGGGAGTACTTC.

This clonotype occurred many times. J is TRBJ1-5 and V is TRBV2; 9 bases are a match to TRBD1. Germline values: CDR1 SNHLY, CDR2 FYNNEI. This CDR3 spans 15 amino acids. The V gene end was trimmed by 2 bases and the J gene end by 4 bases; junction bases not matched to a gene: 3. The CDR3 reads CASSERTGVNQPQHF. The CDR3 coding sequence is TGTGCCAGCAGTGAAAGGACAGGGGTAAATCAGCCCCAGCATTTT. Full variable domain (remainder filled in from reference TRBV2 and TRBJ1-5): EPEVTQTPSHQVTQMGQEVILRCVPISNHLYFYWYRQILGQKVEFLVSFYNNEISEKSEIFDDQFSVERPDGSNFTLKIRSTKLEDSAMYFCASSERTGVNQPQHFGDGTRLSIL.

This clonotype was recorded at least ten times. The rearrangement uses TRBV27 and TRBJ2-7; 7 positions agree with TRBD1. The CDR3 contains 14 residues. Germline assignment: CDR1 MNHEY and CDR2 SMNVEV (reference sequence). The junction had 6 bases not matched to a gene; V was cut back by 2 bases and J by 5 bases. The CDR3 nucleotides read TGTGCCAGCAGTTTAAGGGACAGCGGTAACGAGCAGTACTTC. It codes for CASSLRDSGNEQYF.

This clonotype was counted ten times or more. The chain recombines TRBV12-3 or TRBV12-4 with TRBJ2-3; D unclear. CDR3 length: 16 residues. Between the trimmed V and J ends, which lost 9 bases and 2 bases, there was a span of 21 bases. The CDR3 nucleotides read TGTGCCAGTGTCGGCTTGGCCGCCAACCTCACAGATACGCAGTATTTT. This gives the protein CASVGLAANLTDTQYF.

This clonotype turned up a few times. A read error may be the cause here, since a much bigger clone is one base away. The V gene is TRBV20-1, the J gene TRBJ2-5, with TRBD2 identical over 7 bases. Germline V gives CDR1 DFQATT, CDR2 SNEGSKA (reference sequence). The CDR3 has 15 residues. V gave up 6 bases and J gave up 1 base; unmatched junction bases: 11. CDR3 loop: CSASPGRGTQETQYF. The CDR3 DNA reads TGCAGTGCCTCCCCCGGGCGGGGGACCCAAGAGACCCAGTACTTC.

The sample holds many counts of this clonotype. The rearrangement uses TRBV28 and TRBJ2-2; D possibly uses TRBD1 or TRBD2 (6 bases each). Germline V gives CDR1 MDHEN, CDR2 SYDVKM. Between the trimmed V and J ends, which lost 5 bases and 6 bases, there was a span of 19 bases. The CDR3 has 16 amino acids. The CDR3 reads CASSPGEQGKAGELFF. DNA for the CDR3: TGTGCCAGCAGTCCGGGGGAACAGGGAAAGGCCGGGGAGCTGTTTTTT.

This clonotype was counted many times. The chain couples TRBV6-1 to TRBJ1-5, with D hard to call. CDR1 is MNHNS, CDR2 SASEGT, per germline. Trimming removed 2 bases at V and 3 bases at J, with 20 bases between. The CDR3 is 18 amino acids. CDR3: CASSEKRGQARYNQPQHF. The CDR3 nucleotides are TGTGCCAGCAGTGAAAAGAGAGGTCAGGCCCGCTACAATCAGCCCCAGCATTTT.

There are many counts of this clonotype. The chain combines TRBV11-2 with TRBJ1-4; 8 positions agree with TRBD1. The length of the CDR3 is 14 residues. Trimming at V came to 5 bases and at J to 7 bases, leaving 6 bases not matched to a gene. CDR1 is SGHAT and CDR2 is FQNNGV in the germline V gene. The CDR3 bases are TGTGCCAGCAGCCCAGGACAGGGCGGTGAAAAACTGTTTTTT. Translating it yields CASSPGQGGEKLFF.

This clonotype has at least ten counts. The rearrangement joins TRBV12-3 or TRBV12-4 to TRBJ2-1; a weak D match, TRBD2 (6 bases). V was cut by 6 bases and J by 12 bases, with 18 bases left in between. The CDR3 is made up of 13 amino acids. CDR3 amino acids: CASRAGSPLRQFF. Written as DNA, the CDR3 is TGTGCCAGCAGGGCGGGGTCACCGCTCCGGCAGTTCTTC.

This clonotype was counted many times. The CDR3 bases are TGTGCCTGGAGTGTAGGGCGGGGGCTAGCGGAGTACAATGAGCAGTTCTTC. As protein: CAWSVGRGLAEYNEQFF. The rearrangement links TRBV30 to TRBJ2-1; weak D call: TRBD2 (7 bases). The V gene lost 0 bases and the J gene lost 4 bases, with 19 bases spanning the gap. CDR1 and CDR2 from the germline V gene are GTSNPN and SVGIG (reference sequence). The CDR3 loop spans 17 amino acids.

The V gene is TRBV27, the J gene TRBJ2-2, with 11 bases matching TRBD1. CDR3 size: 17 residues. Per germline, CDR1 MNHEY and CDR2 SMNVEV (reference sequence). V lost 8 bases, J lost 3 bases, and 11 bases stayed unmatched. The CDR3 DNA sequence: TGTGCCAGCGCTCGCTGGGGACAGGGGGTCGACACCGGGGAGCTGTTTTTT. Encoded protein: CASARWGQGVDTGELFF.

This clonotype occurred many times. The CDR3 DNA sequence: TGTGCCAGCAGTGAATCCGGCAGAGCGGGCTACACCTTC. This translates into CASSESGRAGYTF. The chain has TRBV6-1 and TRBJ1-2; D gene ambiguous. The CDR3 loop spans 13 amino acids. CDR1 is MNHNS, CDR2 SASEGT, per germline. V lost 2 bases, J lost 8 bases, and 12 bases lay in between.

The V gene is TRBV12-3 or TRBV12-4, the J gene TRBJ2-5; 11 bases line up with TRBD2. The length of the CDR3 is 15 residues. The V gene end was trimmed by 7 bases and the J gene end by 3 bases; junction bases not matched to a gene: 7. CDR3 in amino acids: CASTSLAGDKETQYF. DNA of the CDR3: TGTGCCAGCACTTCACTAGCGGGGGATAAAGAGACCCAGTACTTC.

This clonotype showed up many times. V and J are TRBV10-1 and TRBJ1-1, with a tentative D call TRBD1 (5 bases). The germline V gene has CDR1 WNHNN and CDR2 SYGVQD (reference sequence). The CDR3 sequence is 16 residues long. V was cut by 6 bases and J by 0 bases, with 17 bases left in between. CDR3 in DNA: TGCGCCAGCAGACGACATCCCCGGGGGATGAACACTGAAGCTTTCTTT. This translates into CASRRHPRGMNTEAFF.

The chain uses TRBV7-9 and TRBJ2-7; 9 bases are shared with TRBD1. CDR3 size: 16 residues. The V segment lost 4 bases and the J segment 3 bases; nucleotides outside the gene matches: 10. Germline V CDR1 and CDR2: SEHNR, FQNEAQ (reference sequence). CDR3 nucleotides: TGTGCCAGCAGCTCCACCCGGGGACAGGGTTACTACGAGCAGTACTTC. Its translation: CASSSTRGQGYYEQYF.

This clonotype was counted many times. This chain connects TRBV11-2 to TRBJ2-7, with 7 bases aligning to TRBD1. The V gene's germline CDR1 is SGHAT and CDR2 FQNNGV. V dropped 2 bases and J dropped 3; count of bases not matched to a gene: 7. The CDR3 loop spans 15 amino acids. The DNA for the CDR3 is TGTGCCAGCAGCTTATCCGGACAGGTCAGCTACGAGCAGTACTTC. This gives the protein CASSLSGQVSYEQYF. The full variable domain, its missing parts supplied by reference TRBV11-2 and TRBJ2-7, is EAGVAQSPRYKIIEKRQSVAFWCNPISGHATLYWYQQILGQGPKLLIQFQNNGVVDDSQLPKDRFSAERLKGVDSTLKIQPAKLEDSAVYLCASSLSGQVSYEQYFGPGTRLTVT.

This clonotype was recorded at least ten times. V is TRBV5-1 and J is TRBJ1-1, with TRBD1 identical over 8 bases. Looked up from germline, CDR1 is SGHRS and CDR2 is YFSETQ. The V and J ends lost 7 bases and 8 bases, in that order; junction bases with no gene match: 19. The CDR3 covers 16 residues. The CDR3 nucleotides are TGCGCCAGCGACTGGCGGACAGGGTCAGAAGGAGGGGAAGCTTTCTTT. It translates to CASDWRTGSEGGEAFF.

This clonotype has just a few counts. V and J are TRBV20-1 and TRBJ2-5, with 7 bases aligning to TRBD1. V lost 3 bases, J lost 2 bases, and 3 bases stayed unmatched. In germline, CDR1 is DFQATT, CDR2 SNEGSKA (reference sequence). This CDR3 contains 13 residues. In DNA form, the CDR3 reads TGCAGTGCTAGGGACAGGTGGCAAGAGACCCAGTACTTC. Protein product: CSARDRWQETQYF.

This clonotype was seen at least ten times. The J gene is TRBJ1-1, the V gene TRBV24-1, with a tentative D call TRBD1 (5 bases). The length of the CDR3 is 13 residues. V lost 4 bases and J 7 bases, leaving 12 bases between the germline ends. Germline CDR1 KGHDR, CDR2 SFDVKD. The CDR3 protein is CATSDPQGGEAFF. DNA for the CDR3: TGTGCCACCAGTGACCCGCAGGGAGGTGAAGCTTTCTTT.

Only a few counts were recorded for this clonotype. Germline and junction disagree at one end, which may indicate a read error. This chain joins TRBV15 and TRBJ2-3, with D possibly being TRBD1 (7 bases). Germline-derived CDR1 and CDR2 are LNHNV and YYDKDF (reference sequence). CDR3 length equals 16 residues. CDR3 nucleotides: TGTGCCACCCGCAGGGGGGACCTCGGGGTCACAGATACGCAGTATTTT. This codes for CATRRGDLGVTDTQYF.

At least ten counts were recorded for this clonotype. The chain links TRBV6-1 to TRBJ2-1; 11 bases are a match to TRBD1. With 6 bases clipped from V and 2 bases from J, the junction kept 3 bases outside the gene matches. Germline V lookup: CDR1 MNHNS, CDR2 SASEGT. The CDR3 sequence is 15 residues long. The CDR3 DNA follows: TGTGCCAGCAGCGGGACAGGGGGGACCTACAATGAGCAGTTCTTC. Amino acid sequence: CASSGTGGTYNEQFF.

For the CDR3, the DNA is TGTGCCAGCAGCTCTTGGACCTATGGCTACACCTTC. This gives the protein CASSSWTYGYTF. The J gene is TRBJ1-2, the V gene TRBV5-4; no firm D call. The CDR3 is 12 amino acids. Looked up from germline, CDR1 is SGHNT and CDR2 is YYREEE (reference sequence). Trimming cost V 3 bases and J 4 bases, with 7 bases left between them.

V is TRBV7-9 and J is TRBJ2-7; TRBD1 agrees at 7 bases. Germline assignment: CDR1 SEHNR and CDR2 FQNEAQ (reference sequence). The CDR3 has 13 amino acids. CDR3 sequence reads: CVSQGESSYEQYF. The CDR3 DNA is TGTGTCAGTCAGGGGGAGAGCTCCTACGAGCAGTACTTC.

This clonotype was recorded many times. Compared with germline, one end of the junction differs, possibly owing to a read error. The chain uses TRBV20-1 and TRBJ2-5; possibly TRBD2 for D (5 bases). The CDR3 contains 10 residues. Germline lookup yields CDR1 DFQATT and CDR2 SNEGSKA (reference sequence). The CDR3 nucleotides read TGCAGTGCCAGAGGGGAGACCCAGTACTTC. It is translated as CSARGETQYF.

This clonotype was detected ten times or more. This chain joins TRBV7-9 and TRBJ1-5, with D unclear. Germline-derived CDR1 and CDR2 are SEHNR and FQNEAQ (reference sequence). The V end was cut by 5 bases, the J end by 1 base, with 9 bases between. This CDR3 contains 14 residues. The CDR3 coding sequence is TGTGCCAGCAGCCCCCCGGGGAGCAATCAGCCCCAGCATTTT. This encodes CASSPPGSNQPQHF.

This clonotype came up many times. One junction end disagrees with the germline gene, perhaps due to a read error. The chain is built from TRBV7-9 and TRBJ2-3; D remains ambiguous. CDR3 length equals 12 residues. The germline gives CDR1 SEHNR, CDR2 FQNEAQ (reference sequence). The CDR3 loop reads CASSLGPDTQYF. The CDR3 bases are TGCGCCAGCAGCTTGGGTCCAGATACGCAGTATTTT.

This clonotype was recorded a few times. This chain connects TRBV6-1 to TRBJ1-5; D remains unclear. V dropped 6 bases and J dropped 6 bases, with 21 bases sitting between them. CDR3 length: 16 amino acids. In germline, CDR1 is MNHNS, CDR2 SASEGT. The CDR3 region is CASSLPGPASRQPQHF. The DNA of the CDR3 is TGTGCCAGCAGCTTACCGGGCCCAGCTAGCCGTCAGCCCCAGCATTTT.

This clonotype was counted many times. The chain employs TRBV27 and TRBJ2-7; maybe TRBD2 (6 bases). This CDR3 spans 16 amino acids. Germline V gives CDR1 MNHEY, CDR2 SMNVEV (reference sequence). The V and J ends lost 6 bases and 0 bases respectively, with 18 bases between them. CDR3 bases: TGTGCCAGCAGCCTAAGACGGGGGTCCCTCTCCTACGAGCAGTACTTC. It codes for CASSLRRGSLSYEQYF.

This clonotype has ten or more counts. The chain combines TRBV5-1 with TRBJ1-1, with a tentative D call TRBD1 (6 bases). Trimming left V 1 base short and J 4 bases short, with 11 bases between. This CDR3 has 14 residues. CDR1 is SGHRS, CDR2 YFSETQ, per germline. The CDR3 loop reads CASSLNRVSTEAFF. The CDR3 bases are TGCGCCAGCAGCTTGAACAGGGTGTCCACTGAAGCTTTCTTT.